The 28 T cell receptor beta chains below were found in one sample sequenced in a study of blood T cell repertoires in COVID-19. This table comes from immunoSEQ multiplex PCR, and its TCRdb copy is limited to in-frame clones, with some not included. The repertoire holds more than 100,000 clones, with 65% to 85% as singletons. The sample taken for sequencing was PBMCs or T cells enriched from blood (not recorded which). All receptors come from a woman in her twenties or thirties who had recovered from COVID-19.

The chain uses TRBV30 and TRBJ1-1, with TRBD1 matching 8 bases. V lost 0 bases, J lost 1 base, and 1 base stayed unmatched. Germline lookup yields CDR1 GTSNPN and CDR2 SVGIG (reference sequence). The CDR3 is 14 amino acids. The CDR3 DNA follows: TGTGCCTGGAGTGTAGGACAGGGGAACACTGAAGCTTTCTTT. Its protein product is CAWSVGQGNTEAFF. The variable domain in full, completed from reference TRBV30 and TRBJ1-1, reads SQTIHQWPATLVQPVGSPLSLECTVEGTSNPNLYWYRQAAGRGLQLLFYSVGIGQISSEVPQNLSASRPQDRQFILSSKKLLLSDSGFYLCAWSVGQGNTEAFFGQGTRLTVV.

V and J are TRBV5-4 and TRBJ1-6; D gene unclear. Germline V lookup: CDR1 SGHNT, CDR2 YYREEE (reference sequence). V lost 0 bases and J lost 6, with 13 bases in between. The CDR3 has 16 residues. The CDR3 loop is CASSLGTFGFNSPLHF. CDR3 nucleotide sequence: TGTGCCAGCAGCTTGGGGACTTTCGGGTTTAATTCACCCCTCCACTTT.

The DNA of the CDR3 is TGTGCCAGCCTATCCTTGAAGGGGGCCAACGTCCTGACTTTC. Encoded protein: CASLSLKGANVLTF. The V call is TRBV18, the J call TRBJ2-6; unclear D gene. The V and J ends lost 8 bases and 4 bases respectively, with 12 bases between them. This CDR3 region has 14 residues. Germline CDR1 is KGHSH and CDR2 is LQKENI.

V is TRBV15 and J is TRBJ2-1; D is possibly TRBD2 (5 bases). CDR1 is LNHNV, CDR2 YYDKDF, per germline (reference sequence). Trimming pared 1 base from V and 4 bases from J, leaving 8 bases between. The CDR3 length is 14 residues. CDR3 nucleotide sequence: TGTGCCACCAGCAGAGCAGCGGATTACAATGAGCAGTTCTTC. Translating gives CATSRAADYNEQFF.

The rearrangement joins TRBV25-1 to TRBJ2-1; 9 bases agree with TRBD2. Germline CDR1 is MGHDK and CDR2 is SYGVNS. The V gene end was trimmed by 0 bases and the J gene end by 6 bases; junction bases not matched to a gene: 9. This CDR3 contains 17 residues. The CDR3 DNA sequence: TGTGCCAGCAGTGAATATCAGCTAGCGGGACGGAGCAATGAGCAGTTCTTC. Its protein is CASSEYQLAGRSNEQFF.

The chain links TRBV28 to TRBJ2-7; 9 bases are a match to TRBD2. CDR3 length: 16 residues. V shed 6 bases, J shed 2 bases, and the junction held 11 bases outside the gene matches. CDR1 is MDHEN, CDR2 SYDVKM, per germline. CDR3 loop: CASRPLGASGTYEQYF. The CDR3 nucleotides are TGTGCCAGCAGACCCCTCGGGGCTAGCGGGACCTACGAGCAGTACTTC.

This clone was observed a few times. CDR3 amino acids: CASRPRGNWVYEQFF. In nucleotides, the CDR3 is TGTGCCAGCAGGCCCAGGGGAAACTGGGTCTATGAGCAGTTCTTC. The J gene is TRBJ2-1, the V gene TRBV6-5, with D possibly matching TRBD1 (6 bases). Trimming stripped 6 bases from V and 8 bases from J, with 20 bases between. There are 15 residues in the CDR3. In germline, CDR1 is MNHEY, CDR2 SVGAGI.

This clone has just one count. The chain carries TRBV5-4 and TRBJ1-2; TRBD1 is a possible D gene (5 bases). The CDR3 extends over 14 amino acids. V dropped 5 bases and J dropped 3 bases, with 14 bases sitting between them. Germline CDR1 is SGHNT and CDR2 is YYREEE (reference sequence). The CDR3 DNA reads TGTGCCAGCAGATTTGGCGCGACAGACTATGGCTACACCTTC. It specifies CASRFGATDYGYTF. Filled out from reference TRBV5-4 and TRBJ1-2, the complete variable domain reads ETGVTQSPTHLIKTRGQQVTLRCSSQSGHNTVSWYQQALGQGPQFIFQYYREEENGRGNFPPRFSGLQFPNYSSELNVNALELDDSALYLCASRFGATDYGYTFGSGTRLTVV.

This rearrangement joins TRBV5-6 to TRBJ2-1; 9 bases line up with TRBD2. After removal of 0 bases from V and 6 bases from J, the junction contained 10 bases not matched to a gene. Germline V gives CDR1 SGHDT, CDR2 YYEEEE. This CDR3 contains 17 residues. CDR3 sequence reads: CASSLASGIGAGNEQFF. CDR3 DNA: TGTGCCAGCAGCTTGGCTAGCGGGATAGGCGCGGGCAATGAGCAGTTCTTC.

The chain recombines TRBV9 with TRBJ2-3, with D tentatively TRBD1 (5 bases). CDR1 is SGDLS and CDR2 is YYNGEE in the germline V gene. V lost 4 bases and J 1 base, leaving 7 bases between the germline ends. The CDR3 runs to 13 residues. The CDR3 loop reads CASSKQGTDTQYF. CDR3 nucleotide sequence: TGTGCCAGCAGCAAACAGGGCACAGATACGCAGTATTTT. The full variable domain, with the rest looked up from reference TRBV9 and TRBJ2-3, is DSGVTQTPKHLITATGQRVTLRCSPRSGDLSVYWYQQSLDQGLQFLIQYYNGEERAKGNILERFSAQQFPDLHSELNLSSLELGDSALYFCASSKQGTDTQYFGPGTRLTVL.

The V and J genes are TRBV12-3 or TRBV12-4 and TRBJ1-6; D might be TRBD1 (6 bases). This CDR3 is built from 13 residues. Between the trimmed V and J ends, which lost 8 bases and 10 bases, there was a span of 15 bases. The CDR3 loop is CASQMKGESPLHF. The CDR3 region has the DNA TGTGCCAGCCAGATGAAGGGGGAATCACCCCTCCACTTT.

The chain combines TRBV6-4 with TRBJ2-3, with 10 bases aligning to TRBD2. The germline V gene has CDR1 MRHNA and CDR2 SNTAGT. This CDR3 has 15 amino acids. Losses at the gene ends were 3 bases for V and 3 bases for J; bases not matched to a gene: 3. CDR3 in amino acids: CASSDLAGETDTQYF. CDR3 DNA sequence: TGTGCCAGCAGTGATCTAGCGGGAGAAACAGATACGCAGTATTTT.

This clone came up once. The CDR3, as DNA: TGCGCCAGCAGCTTGGCTCCAGGGTTTTTGGATGAGCAGTTCTTC. This encodes CASSLAPGFLDEQFF. V gene TRBV5-1 combines with J gene TRBJ2-1; a weak D match, TRBD1 (5 bases). The V and J ends lost 0 bases and 8 bases respectively, with 15 bases between them. The germline V gene has CDR1 SGHRS and CDR2 YFSETQ. The CDR3 extends over 15 amino acids.

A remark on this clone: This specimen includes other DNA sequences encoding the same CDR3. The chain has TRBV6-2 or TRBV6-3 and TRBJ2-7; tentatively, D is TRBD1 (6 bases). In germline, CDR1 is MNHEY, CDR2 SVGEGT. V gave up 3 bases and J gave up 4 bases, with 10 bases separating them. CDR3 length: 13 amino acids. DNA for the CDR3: TGTGCCAGCAGTTATGGACAGACTTACGAGCAGTACTTC. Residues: CASSYGQTYEQYF.

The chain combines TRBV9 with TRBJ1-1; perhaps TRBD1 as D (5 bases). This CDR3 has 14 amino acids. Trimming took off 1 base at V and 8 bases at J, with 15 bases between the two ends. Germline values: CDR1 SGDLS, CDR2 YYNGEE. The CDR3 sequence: CASSVIQEGPEAFF. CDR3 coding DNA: TGTGCCAGCAGCGTAATACAGGAAGGCCCCGAAGCTTTCTTT.

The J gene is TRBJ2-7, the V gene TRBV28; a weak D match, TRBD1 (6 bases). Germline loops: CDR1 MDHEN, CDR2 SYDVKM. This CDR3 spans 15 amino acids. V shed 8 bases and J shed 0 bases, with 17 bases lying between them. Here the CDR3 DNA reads TGTGCCAGCTCGCCTCAGGGGCCGACCTCCTACGAGCAGTACTTC. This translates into CASSPQGPTSYEQYF.

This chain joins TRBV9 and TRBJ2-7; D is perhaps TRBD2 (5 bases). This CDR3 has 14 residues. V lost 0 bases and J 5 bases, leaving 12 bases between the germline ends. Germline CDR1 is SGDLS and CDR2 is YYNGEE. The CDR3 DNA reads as TGTGCCAGCAGCGTAGGAGGGTGGGAACACGAGCAGTACTTC. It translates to CASSVGGWEHEQYF.

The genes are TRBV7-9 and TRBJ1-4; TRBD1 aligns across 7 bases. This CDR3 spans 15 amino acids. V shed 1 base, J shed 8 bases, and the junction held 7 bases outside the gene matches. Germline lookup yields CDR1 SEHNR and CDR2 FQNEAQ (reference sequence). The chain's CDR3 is CASSLGTGTEEKLFF. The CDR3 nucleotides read TGTGCCAGCAGCTTAGGAACCGGGACAGAAGAAAAACTGTTTTTT.

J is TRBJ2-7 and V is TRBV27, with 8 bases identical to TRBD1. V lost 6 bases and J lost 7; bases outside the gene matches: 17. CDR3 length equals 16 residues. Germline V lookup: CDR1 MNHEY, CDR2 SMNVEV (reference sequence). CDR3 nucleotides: TGTGCCAGCAGCCCCCCCATCGGACAGGGTTTGAGGGAGCAGTACTTC. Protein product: CASSPPIGQGLREQYF.

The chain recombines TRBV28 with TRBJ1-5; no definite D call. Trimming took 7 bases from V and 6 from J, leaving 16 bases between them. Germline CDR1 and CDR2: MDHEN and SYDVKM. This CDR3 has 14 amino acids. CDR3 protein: CASINSPTAQPQHF. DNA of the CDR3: TGTGCCAGCATCAACTCCCCCACCGCTCAGCCCCAGCATTTT.

The CDR3 region has the DNA TGTGCCAGCAGCGAGACGGTTGGCGGCTACGAGCAGTACTTC. Translating it yields CASSETVGGYEQYF. V is TRBV6-2 or TRBV6-3 and J is TRBJ2-7; D uncertain. Between the trimmed V and J ends, which lost 6 bases and 3 bases, there was a span of 15 bases. The CDR3 is 14 residues long. The germline V gene has CDR1 MNHEY and CDR2 SVGEGT.

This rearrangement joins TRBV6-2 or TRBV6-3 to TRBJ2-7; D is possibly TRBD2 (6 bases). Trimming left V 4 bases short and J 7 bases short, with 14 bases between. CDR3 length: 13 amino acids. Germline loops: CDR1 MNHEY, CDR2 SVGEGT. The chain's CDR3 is CASSSTDAGEQYF. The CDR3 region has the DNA TGTGCCAGCAGTTCGACAGACGCGGGGGAGCAGTACTTC.

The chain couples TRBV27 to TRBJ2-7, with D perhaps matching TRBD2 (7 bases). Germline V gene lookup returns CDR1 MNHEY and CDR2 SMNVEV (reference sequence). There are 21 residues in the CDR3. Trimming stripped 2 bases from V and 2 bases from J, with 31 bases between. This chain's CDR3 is CASSLRGIVGGPQSMTYEQYF. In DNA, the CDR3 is TGTGCCAGCAGTTTAAGGGGGATTGTGGGAGGGCCCCAATCGATGACCTACGAGCAGTACTTC.

The CDR3 DNA is TGTGCCTGGAGTTACGGGGTCTCCTACGAGCAGTACTTC. Residues: CAWSYGVSYEQYF. The chain employs TRBV30 and TRBJ2-7, with D possibly matching TRBD2 (5 bases). Germline CDR1 GTSNPN, CDR2 SVGIG (reference sequence). This CDR3 is built from 13 residues. Trimming removed 2 bases from V and 0 bases from J, with 8 bases in between.

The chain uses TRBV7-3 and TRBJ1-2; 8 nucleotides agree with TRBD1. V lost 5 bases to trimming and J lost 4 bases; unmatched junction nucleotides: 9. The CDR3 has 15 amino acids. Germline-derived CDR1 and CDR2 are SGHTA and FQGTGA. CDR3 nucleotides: TGTGCCAGCAGCGAGTCGGGACAGGCAGCCTATGGCTACACCTTC. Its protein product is CASSESGQAAYGYTF.

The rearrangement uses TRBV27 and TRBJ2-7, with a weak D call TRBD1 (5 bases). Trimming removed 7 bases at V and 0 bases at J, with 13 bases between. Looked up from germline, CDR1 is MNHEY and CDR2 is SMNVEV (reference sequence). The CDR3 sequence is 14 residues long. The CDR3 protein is CASNPQGYSYEQYF. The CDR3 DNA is TGTGCCAGCAACCCGCAGGGATACTCCTACGAGCAGTACTTC.

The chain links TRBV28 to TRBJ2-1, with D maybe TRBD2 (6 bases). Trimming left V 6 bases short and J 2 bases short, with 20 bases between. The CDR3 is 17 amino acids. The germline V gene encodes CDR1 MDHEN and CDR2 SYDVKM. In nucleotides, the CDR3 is TGTGCCAGCAGCCCTCTCGGGGCGGGAAAAGCCTACAATGAGCAGTTCTTC. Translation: CASSPLGAGKAYNEQFF.

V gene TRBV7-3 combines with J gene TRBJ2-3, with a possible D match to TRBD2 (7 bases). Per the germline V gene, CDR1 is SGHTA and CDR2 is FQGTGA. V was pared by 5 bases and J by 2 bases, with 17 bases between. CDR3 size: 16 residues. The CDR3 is CASSPRGGFTTDTQYF. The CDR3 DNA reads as TGTGCCAGCAGCCCTAGGGGGGGGTTCACCACAGATACGCAGTATTTT.